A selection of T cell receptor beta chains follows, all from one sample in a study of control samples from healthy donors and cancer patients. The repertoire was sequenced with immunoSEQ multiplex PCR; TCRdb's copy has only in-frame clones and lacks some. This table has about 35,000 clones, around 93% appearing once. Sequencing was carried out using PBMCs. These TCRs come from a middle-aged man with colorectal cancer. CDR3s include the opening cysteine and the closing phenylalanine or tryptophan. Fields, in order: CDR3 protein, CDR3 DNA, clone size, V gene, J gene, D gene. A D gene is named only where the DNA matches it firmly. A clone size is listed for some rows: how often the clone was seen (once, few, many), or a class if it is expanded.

CASSISAGYGNTIYF	TGTGCCAGTAGTATCTCGGCCGGCTATGGAAACACCATATATTTT	NA	TRBV19	TRBJ1-3	NA
CASSESTDTQYF	TGTGCCAGCAGCGAGAGCACAGATACGCAGTATTTT	NA	TRBV7-9	TRBJ2-3	NA
CASSPSGLSMGSNQPQHF	TGTGCCAGCAGTCCGTCGGGCCTATCTATGGGTAGCAATCAGCCCCAGCATTTT	NA	TRBV6-6	TRBJ1-5	NA
CASSSGTGTNEQYF	TGTGCCAGCAGCTCCGGGACAGGGACGAACGAGCAGTACTTC	NA	TRBV7-3	TRBJ2-7	TRBD1
CASSPSTEGGYTF	TGTGCCAGCTCACCTTCGACAGAAGGGGGCTACACCTTC	NA	TRBV18	TRBJ1-2	NA
CASSLQGTGLNSPLHF	TGTGCCAGCAGCTTACAGGGAACGGGGTTGAATTCACCCCTCCACTTT	NA	TRBV11-2	TRBJ1-6	NA
CASSGQGNYEQYF	TGTGCCAGCAGTGGACAGGGAAACTACGAGCAGTACTTC	NA	TRBV12-3/TRBV12-4	TRBJ2-7	TRBD1
CASSLNERSPNSPLHF	TGTGCCAGCAGCTTAAATGAAAGGAGCCCTAATTCACCCCTCCACTTT	NA	TRBV7-6	TRBJ1-6	NA
CAWTQGYSNQPQHF	TGTGCCTGGACCCAGGGGTATAGCAATCAGCCCCAGCATTTT	NA	TRBV30	TRBJ1-5	NA
CASSVLSGVVSYEQYF	TGCGCCAGCAGCGTTCTTAGCGGGGTAGTCTCTTACGAGCAGTACTTC	NA	TRBV5-1	TRBJ2-7	TRBD2
CASSLRGLGQETQYF	TGTGCCAGCAGCCTAAGGGGGCTGGGGCAAGAGACCCAGTACTTC	NA	TRBV7-9	TRBJ2-5	TRBD1
CASSYTGGAEAFF	TGTGCCAGCAGCTACACAGGGGGAGCTGAAGCTTTCTTT	NA	TRBV6-5	TRBJ1-1	TRBD1
CASSPAQGAGELFF	TGTGCCAGCAGTCCAGCACAGGGGGCCGGGGAGCTGTTTTTT	once	TRBV7-6	TRBJ2-2	TRBD1
CASSLDTGVDTQYF	TGTGCCAGCAGCTTAGATACAGGGGTAGATACGCAGTATTTT	NA	TRBV5-4	TRBJ2-3	TRBD1
CASSVEGTPTYEQYF	TGTGCCAGCAGCGTAGAAGGGACACCTACCTACGAGCAGTACTTC	NA	TRBV9	TRBJ2-7	NA
CASSYSGTKDEQYF	TGTGCCAGCAGTTACTCAGGGACTAAGGACGAGCAGTACTTC	NA	TRBV6-5	TRBJ2-7	TRBD2
CASSISTGNTEAFF	TGTGCCAGCAGCATCTCGACAGGGAACACTGAAGCTTTCTTT	once	TRBV7-3	TRBJ1-1	NA
CAWKTGRSGELFF	TGTGCCTGGAAGACAGGGCGATCGGGGGAGCTGTTTTTT	NA	TRBV30	TRBJ2-2	TRBD1
CASRPSPQETQYF	TGTGCCAGCAGACCGTCGCCCCAAGAGACCCAGTACTTC	NA	TRBV5-4	TRBJ2-5	NA
CASSLVVTEAFF	TGTGCCAGCAGTTTAGTGGTCACTGAAGCTTTCTTT	NA	TRBV12-3/TRBV12-4	TRBJ1-1	NA
CAGQGSTDTQYF	TGTGCCGGGCAGGGCAGCACAGATACGCAGTATTTT	NA	TRBV9	TRBJ2-3	NA
CASSRDQGGNQPQHF	TGTGCCAGCAGCCGGGACCAAGGAGGCAATCAGCCCCAGCATTTT	NA	TRBV2	TRBJ1-5	NA
CASRGLRNTEAFF	TGTGCCAGCCGGGGATTAAGAAACACTGAAGCTTTCTTT	NA	TRBV2	TRBJ1-1	NA
CASSPGTGGGNEQFF	TGTGCCAGCAGCCCAGGGACAGGGGGAGGGAATGAGCAGTTCTTC	NA	TRBV3-1/TRBV3-2	TRBJ2-1	TRBD1
CASSLEGDYSPLHF	TGTGCCAGCAGCTTAGAAGGGGATTATTCACCCCTCCACTTT	once	TRBV7-9	TRBJ1-6	NA
CASSFGSDQRGNEQFF	TGTGCCAGCAGCTTTGGCAGCGATCAGCGGGGCAATGAGCAGTTCTTC	NA	TRBV7-9	TRBJ2-1	TRBD2
CASSEAGTVYGYTF	TGTGCCAGCAGTGAAGCGGGGACTGTGTATGGCTACACCTTC	NA	TRBV2	TRBJ1-2	NA
CASSLDGGGGEKLFF	TGTGCCAGCAGCCTGGACGGAGGAGGAGGGGAAAAACTGTTTTTT	once	TRBV7-9	TRBJ1-4	NA
CASTQRGVVGNTIYF	TGTGCCAGCACTCAGAGGGGTGTAGTCGGAAACACCATATATTTT	NA	TRBV6-5	TRBJ1-3	NA
CASSLGGSGSYNEQFF	TGCGCCAGCAGCTTAGGGGGCTCGGGCTCCTACAATGAGCAGTTCTTC	NA	TRBV5-1	TRBJ2-1	TRBD1
CASSRVQLTTNEKLFF	TGTGCCAGTAGCAGGGTACAGCTGACAACTAATGAAAAACTGTTTTTT	NA	TRBV19	TRBJ1-4	NA
CASRGYDNYGYTF	TGTGCCAGCAGAGGATATGATAACTATGGCTACACCTTC	NA	TRBV2	TRBJ1-2	NA
CASQPGVYNSPLHF	TGTGCCAGCCAACCCGGGGTGTATAATTCACCCCTCCACTTT	once	TRBV18	TRBJ1-6	NA
CASSQEWTGAGNTIYF	TGTGCCAGCAGCCAAGAGTGGACAGGGGCCGGAAACACCATATATTTT	few	TRBV4-2	TRBJ1-3	TRBD1